These 26 T cell receptor beta chains were all obtained from the same sample, sequenced in a study of beta chain features in type 1 diabetes. Expressed TCRB transcripts were sequenced because the isolated RNA had all been reverse transcribed beforehand. Using immunoSEQ multiplex PCR, the repertoire was profiled, and TCRdb retains in-frame clones only, with some absent. Of about 290,000 clones listed, approximately 8.1% are singletons. What was sequenced was central memory CD4+ T cells from blood. The receptors derive from a woman aged 18-30 years in good health.

A few counts support this clone. The V call is TRBV25-1, the J call TRBJ1-5, with 9 bases fitting TRBD1. The V gene's germline CDR1 is MGHDK and CDR2 SYGVNS. This CDR3 region has 18 residues. V shed 3 bases and J 0 bases; nucleotides not matched to a gene: 9. The CDR3 loop is CASSDSGQGDYSNQPQHF. The DNA of the CDR3 is TGTGCCAGCAGTGATTCGGGACAGGGAGACTATAGCAATCAGCCCCAGCATTTT.

This clone came up a few times. This rearrangement joins TRBV15 to TRBJ2-6; D gene ambiguous. Per the germline V gene, CDR1 is LNHNV and CDR2 is YYDKDF (reference sequence). The CDR3 totals 19 residues. V gave up 2 bases and J gave up 0 bases, with 17 bases separating them. This chain's CDR3 is CATSRRVTYGSSGANVLTF. CDR3 bases: TGTGCCACCAGCAGAAGGGTTACTTATGGCAGCTCTGGGGCCAACGTCCTGACTTTC.

This rearrangement joins TRBV30 to TRBJ1-2; 9 nucleotides line up with TRBD1. Looked up from germline, CDR1 is GTSNPN and CDR2 is SVGIG (reference sequence). V shed 2 bases, J shed 2 bases, and the junction held 9 bases outside the gene matches. The CDR3 contains 16 residues. CDR3 sequence: CAWSRDRASLNYGYTF. CDR3 nucleotides: TGTGCCTGGAGTCGGGACAGGGCGTCTTTGAACTATGGCTACACCTTC.

This clone was counted many times. The chain combines TRBV5-1 with TRBJ2-2; no firm D call. The germline gives CDR1 SGHRS, CDR2 YFSETQ. The CDR3 sequence is 15 residues long. Trimming took 3 bases from V and 7 from J, leaving 16 bases between them. CDR3 in amino acids: CASSSDSLRNGELFF. CDR3 DNA sequence: TGCGCCAGCAGCTCTGACTCGCTGAGAAACGGGGAGCTGTTTTTT.

This clone was seen a handful of times. This rearrangement joins TRBV6-1 to TRBJ1-2; D gene unclear. Germline CDR1 is MNHNS and CDR2 is SASEGT. V was cut by 10 bases and J by 4 bases, with 19 bases left in between. The CDR3 runs 14 residues. The CDR3 sequence: CATSVGIVSYGYTF. CDR3 nucleotide sequence: TGTGCCACCTCCGTTGGAATTGTTTCCTATGGCTACACCTTC.

This clone was counted only a few times. Germline is not matched at one junction end, which may reflect a read error. The chain recombines TRBV6-5 with TRBJ2-5; TRBD2 matches 8 bases. This CDR3 is built from 14 residues. Per the germline V gene, CDR1 is MNHEY and CDR2 is SVGAGI. CDR3 sequence reads: CATSPGLAQETQYF. CDR3 coding DNA: TGTGCCACCAGTCCCGGACTAGCACAAGAGACCCAGTACTTC.

The chain carries TRBV7-6 and TRBJ1-1; D gene uncertain. V lost 8 bases, J lost 5 bases, and 18 bases lay in between. The CDR3 has 14 amino acids. The germline V gene encodes CDR1 SGHVS and CDR2 FNYEAQ. The CDR3 sequence is CASSVGVGNTEAFF. The CDR3 nucleotides read TGTGCCAGCTCCGTCGGGGTTGGGAATACTGAAGCTTTCTTT.

V gene TRBV28 combines with J gene TRBJ1-3; D possibly corresponds to TRBD1 (5 bases). V was cut by 2 bases and J by 3 bases, with 11 bases left in between. Germline CDR1 MDHEN, CDR2 SYDVKM. This CDR3 has 15 amino acids. DNA for the CDR3: TGTGCCAGCAGTTTAATAGGGACGGTTGGAAACACCATATATTTT. Translating gives CASSLIGTVGNTIYF.

The CDR3 DNA reads TGTGCCAGTAGTATCGGACAGGGCACAGATACGCAGTATTTT. Its protein is CASSIGQGTDTQYF. This chain uses TRBV19 with TRBJ2-3; 7 nucleotides agree with TRBD1. This CDR3 is built from 14 residues. V trimming: 3 bases; J trimming: 1 base; junction bases outside the gene matches: 1. Germline lookup yields CDR1 LNHDA and CDR2 SQIVND (reference sequence).

The rearrangement links TRBV29-1 to TRBJ2-7, with 10 bases fitting TRBD2. V shed 4 bases and J 0 bases; nucleotides not matched to a gene: 9. This CDR3 is 16 amino acids long. Germline V CDR1 and CDR2: SQVTM, ANQGSEA. This CDR3 reads CSVGGLAESSSYEQYF. Here the CDR3 DNA reads TGCAGCGTTGGCGGACTAGCGGAATCCAGCTCCTACGAGCAGTACTTC.

This clone was counted only a few times. CDR3: CASSQGTGVREKLFF. CDR3 in DNA: TGCGCCAGCAGCCAGGGGACAGGGGTGAGGGAAAAACTGTTTTTT. The chain links TRBV4-1 to TRBJ1-4; 10 bases are a match to TRBD1. Losses at the gene ends were 3 bases for V and 8 bases for J; bases not matched to a gene: 6. This CDR3 contains 15 residues. Germline V gene sequence: CDR1 MGHRA, CDR2 YSYEKL.

V gene TRBV7-3 combines with J gene TRBJ2-1; unclear D gene. Deletions cut 5 bases from V and 7 bases from J, with 15 bases between. Germline V gene lookup returns CDR1 SGHTA and CDR2 FQGTGA. The CDR3 length is 14 residues. The CDR3 reads CASSRSRDWNEQFF. The CDR3 DNA reads TGTGCCAGCAGCCGATCAAGGGATTGGAATGAGCAGTTCTTC. Supplemented by reference TRBV7-3 and TRBJ2-1, the full variable domain reads GAGVSQTPSNKVTEKGKYVELRCDPISGHTALYWYRQSLGQGPEFLIYFQGTGAADDSGLPNDRFFAVRPEGSVSTLKIQRTERGDSAVYLCASSRSRDWNEQFFGPGTRLTVL.

This clone came up a few times. V is TRBV10-3 and J is TRBJ2-1; no clear D. The ends were cut back, 8 bases at V and 5 bases at J, with 16 bases in the middle. The CDR3 loop spans 14 amino acids. Per the germline V gene, CDR1 is ENHRY and CDR2 is SYGVKD. CDR3 nucleotides: TGTGCCATCGGTAAAAGCGTTGGGGACAATGAGCAGTTCTTC. Its protein product is CAIGKSVGDNEQFF.

This clone appeared a few times. Other DNA sequences of this sample code for an identical CDR3. This chain uses TRBV7-2 with TRBJ2-7; 10 bases fit TRBD2. This CDR3 has 15 residues. Germline CDR1 reads SGHTA; CDR2 reads FQGNSA. V trimming: 4 bases; J trimming: 2 bases; junction bases outside the gene matches: 5. The CDR3 nucleotides read TGTGCCAGCAGCTCCTTAGCGGGAGGAGCCTACGAGCAGTACTTC. It yields the protein CASSSLAGGAYEQYF.

At least ten counts were recorded for this clone. V gene TRBV2 combines with J gene TRBJ2-3; D remains unclear. The CDR3 contains 14 residues. Per the germline V gene, CDR1 is SNHLY and CDR2 is FYNNEI. The V and J ends lost 4 bases and 2 bases respectively, with 10 bases between them. The CDR3 loop is CASSVGQHTDTQYF. The CDR3, as DNA: TGTGCCAGCAGTGTAGGCCAGCACACAGATACGCAGTATTTT.

This rearrangement joins TRBV30 to TRBJ2-1; weak D call: TRBD2 (6 bases). Trimming took 0 bases from V and 5 from J, leaving 14 bases between them. The CDR3 is made up of 15 amino acids. Germline V gene sequence: CDR1 GTSNPN, CDR2 SVGIG (reference sequence). The CDR3 loop is CAWSVGGLPNNEQFF. CDR3 nucleotides: TGTGCCTGGAGTGTGGGGGGTCTCCCTAACAATGAGCAGTTCTTC. Drawing the rest from reference TRBV30 and TRBJ2-1, the complete variable domain is SQTIHQWPATLVQPVGSPLSLECTVEGTSNPNLYWYRQAAGRGLQLLFYSVGIGQISSEVPQNLSASRPQDRQFILSSKKLLLSDSGFYLCAWSVGGLPNNEQFFGPGTRLTVL.

Here the CDR3 reads CATSRENYGYTF. The CDR3 nucleotides are TGTGCCACCAGCAGAGAAAACTATGGCTACACCTTC. The rearrangement links TRBV15 to TRBJ1-2, with D unresolved. Germline CDR1 reads LNHNV; CDR2 reads YYDKDF (reference sequence). Trimming stripped 0 bases from V and 2 bases from J, with 1 base between. The CDR3 totals 12 residues.

The chain carries TRBV6-5 and TRBJ1-2, with a weak D call TRBD1 (5 bases). Germline V CDR1 and CDR2: MNHEY, SVGAGI. Between the trimmed V and J ends, which lost 7 bases and 6 bases, there was a span of 12 bases. CDR3 length: 12 amino acids. The CDR3 loop reads CASTRGGDGYTF. The DNA for the CDR3 is TGTGCCAGCACGCGGGGAGGGGATGGCTACACCTTC.

This clone was observed once. V gene TRBV7-8 combines with J gene TRBJ2-7; D tentatively reads TRBD1 or TRBD2 (5 bases each). Germline lookup yields CDR1 SGHVS and CDR2 FQNEAQ. CDR3 length equals 15 residues. Between the trimmed V and J ends, which lost 0 bases and 1 base, there was a span of 10 bases. CDR3 bases: TGTGCCAGCAGCTTAGCCCCCGGGACGTCCTACGAGCAGTACTTC. It yields the protein CASSLAPGTSYEQYF.

The chain is built from TRBV7-3 and TRBJ2-3; a possible D gene is TRBD2 (6 bases). Trimming cost V 5 bases and J 0 bases, with 18 bases left between them. The CDR3 loop spans 17 amino acids. CDR1 and CDR2 from the germline V gene are SGHTA and FQGTGA. The CDR3 sequence: CASSPRSASASTDTQYF. The CDR3 nucleotides read TGTGCCAGCAGCCCCCGTTCGGCTAGCGCTAGCACAGATACGCAGTATTTT. The full variable domain, its missing parts supplied by reference TRBV7-3 and TRBJ2-3, is GAGVSQTPSNKVTEKGKYVELRCDPISGHTALYWYRQSLGQGPEFLIYFQGTGAADDSGLPNDRFFAVRPEGSVSTLKIQRTERGDSAVYLCASSPRSASASTDTQYFGPGTRLTVL.

This clone was seen a few times. Different DNA sequences within this sample yield the same CDR3. This sequence joins TRBV28 and TRBJ2-5, with D hard to call. V lost 8 bases to trimming and J lost 1 base, with 5 bases between them. Germline V CDR1 and CDR2: MDHEN, SYDVKM. This CDR3 comprises 11 residues. The CDR3 loop is CASGSQETQYF. The CDR3 nucleotides are TGTGCCAGCGGCAGCCAAGAGACCCAGTACTTC.

This clone came up a few times. The V gene is TRBV5-6, the J gene TRBJ2-7; D call uncertain. There are 11 residues in the CDR3. V lost 1 base, J lost 6 bases, and 5 bases lay in between. Looked up from germline, CDR1 is SGHDT and CDR2 is YYEEEE. The DNA for the CDR3 is TGTGCCAGCAGCTTGCGTTCCGAGCAGTACTTC. It yields the protein CASSLRSEQYF.

This clone was counted only a few times. J is TRBJ2-4 and V is TRBV7-2, with no clear D. This CDR3 has 13 amino acids. Germline V gene data show CDR1 as SGHTA and CDR2 as FQGNSA. V gave up 1 base and J gave up 11 bases, with 12 bases separating them. Here the CDR3 DNA reads TGTGCCAGCAGCTTAGACCAGGACGGGCTTCAGTACTTC. Protein: CASSLDQDGLQYF.

J is TRBJ2-2 and V is TRBV5-1; D remains unclear. The CDR3 length is 15 residues. Trimming pared 2 bases from V and 3 bases from J, leaving 11 bases between. The germline CDR1 and CDR2 sequences are SGHRS and YFSETQ. Here the CDR3 reads CASSFGQPDTGELFF. The CDR3 DNA reads TGCGCCAGCAGCTTCGGGCAGCCCGACACCGGGGAGCTGTTTTTT.

This clone was observed a few times. This sequence joins TRBV2 and TRBJ1-5; TRBD1 might be the D (5 bases). There are 15 residues in the CDR3. Trimming stripped 4 bases from V and 1 base from J, with 11 bases between. From germline, CDR1 is SNHLY and CDR2 FYNNEI. The CDR3 nucleotides are TGTGCCAGCAGTGCGCAGGGTAGGAGCAATCAGCCCCAGCATTTT. Protein: CASSAQGRSNQPQHF.

As regards this clone: It is unclear where the CDR3 begins or ends on the DNA, so no DNA is shown, and the CDR3 is as TCRdb lists it. The chain is built from TRBV21-1 and TRBJ2-7; the table's D call of TRBD2 was not tested on the DNA. TRBV21-1 is a pseudogene. The CDR3 spans 17 residues, counting both ends. The CDR3 reads CASSKELVGRGSYEQYV.